A single sample is the source of the 5 T cell receptor beta chains below, sequenced in a study of patients and donors after allogeneic stem cell transplantation. TCRdb used MiXCR to reprocess the RT-PCR reads, holding one entry per CDR3 protein. Of 85,000 to 90,000 distinct CDR3 sequences in the sample, about 48% are singletons; the top ten hold roughly 64%. Sequenced sample: blood, either unsorted or a sorted T cell fraction (not recorded which). These TCRs come from a human donor who was either an allogeneic HSCT recipient or a stem cell or donor lymphocyte infusion donor (not recorded which). It is not recorded whose cells these are; they may come from a transplant donor.

The chain links TRBV25-1 to TRBJ1-3, with D perhaps matching TRBD1 (6 bases). The germline V and J ends were trimmed by 5 bases and 0 bases, with 11 bases remaining between them. CDR1 is MGHDK and CDR2 is SYGVNS in the germline V gene. The CDR3 spans 15 residues. CDR3 DNA sequence: TGTGCCAGCAGTCCGGGACACGTCTCTGGAAACACCATATATTTT. It codes for CASSPGHVSGNTIYF.

This chain connects TRBV5-1 to TRBJ1-3, with D unclear. The germline V and J ends were trimmed by 4 bases and 0 bases, with 5 bases remaining between them. The CDR3 is 13 amino acids. Looked up from germline, CDR1 is SGHRS and CDR2 is YFSETQ. Written as DNA, the CDR3 is TGCGCCAGCAGCACAAGCTCTGGAAACACCATATATTTT. This translates into CASSTSSGNTIYF. The full variable domain, in which reference TRBV5-1 and TRBJ1-3 provide the parts outside the CDR3, is KAGVTQTPRYLIKTRGQQVTLSCSPISGHRSVSWYQQTPGQGLQFLFEYFSETQRNKGNFPGRFSGRQFSNSRSEMNVSTLELGDSALYLCASSTSSGNTIYFGEGSWLTVV.

The chain links TRBV5-6 to TRBJ2-7; a possible D gene is TRBD2 (5 bases). With 3 bases removed from V and 1 base from J, the gap between germline ends came to 8 bases. The CDR3 sequence is 13 residues long. The V gene's germline CDR1 is SGHDT and CDR2 YYEEEE. This CDR3 reads CASSYRTSYEQYF. CDR3 bases: TGTGCCAGCAGCTACCGGACTTCCTACGAGCAGTACTTC.

A few counts support this clonotype. The V gene is TRBV7-2, the J gene TRBJ1-4; no definite D call. CDR3 size: 18 residues. Trimming took off 2 bases at V and 7 bases at J, with 23 bases between the two ends. Germline V CDR1 and CDR2: SGHTA, FQGNSA. As DNA, the CDR3 is TGTGCCAGCAGCTTAAAATTGGGTCTCTCCTCATGGGGTGAAAAACTGTTTTTT. Its protein product is CASSLKLGLSSWGEKLFF.

This clonotype was recorded a few times. In this CDR3 the conserved last residue, phenylalanine or tryptophan, is missing, so a read error is likely. The chain's CDR3 is CASSYDGSYGYTL. In DNA form, the CDR3 reads TGTGCCAGCAGTTACGACGGATCCTATGGCTACACCCTC. The chain uses TRBV6-6 and TRBJ1-2, with D unclear. Per germline, CDR1 MNHNY and CDR2 SVGAGI (reference sequence). The CDR3 loop spans 13 amino acids. V was pared by 2 bases and J by 4 bases, with 8 bases between.